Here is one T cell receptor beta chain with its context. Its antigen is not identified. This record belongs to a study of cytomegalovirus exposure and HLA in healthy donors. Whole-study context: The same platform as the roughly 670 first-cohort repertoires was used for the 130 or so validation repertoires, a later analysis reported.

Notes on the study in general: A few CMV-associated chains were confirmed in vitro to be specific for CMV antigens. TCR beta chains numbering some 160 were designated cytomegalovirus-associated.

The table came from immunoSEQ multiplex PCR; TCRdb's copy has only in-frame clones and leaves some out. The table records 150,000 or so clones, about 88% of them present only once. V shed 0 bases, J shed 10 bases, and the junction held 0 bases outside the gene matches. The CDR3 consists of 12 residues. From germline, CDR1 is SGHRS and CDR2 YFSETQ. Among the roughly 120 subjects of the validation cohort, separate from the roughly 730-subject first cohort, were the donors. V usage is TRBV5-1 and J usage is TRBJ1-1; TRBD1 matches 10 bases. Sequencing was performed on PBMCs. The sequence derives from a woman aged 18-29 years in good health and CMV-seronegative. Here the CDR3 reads CASSLGTGGAFF. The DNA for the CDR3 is TGCGCCAGCAGCTTGGGGACAGGGGGAGCTTTCTTT.